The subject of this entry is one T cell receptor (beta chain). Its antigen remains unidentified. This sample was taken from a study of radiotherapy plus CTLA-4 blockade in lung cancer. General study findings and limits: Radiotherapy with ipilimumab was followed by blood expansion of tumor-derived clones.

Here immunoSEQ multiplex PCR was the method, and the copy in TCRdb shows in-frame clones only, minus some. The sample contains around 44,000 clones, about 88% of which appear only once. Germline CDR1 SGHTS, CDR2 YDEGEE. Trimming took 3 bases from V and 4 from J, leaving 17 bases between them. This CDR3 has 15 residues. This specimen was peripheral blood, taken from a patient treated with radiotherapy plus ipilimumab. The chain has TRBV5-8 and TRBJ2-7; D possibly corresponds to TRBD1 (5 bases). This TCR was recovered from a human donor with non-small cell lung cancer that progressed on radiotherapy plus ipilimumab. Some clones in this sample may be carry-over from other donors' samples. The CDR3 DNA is TGTGCCAGCAGCTCGGATCTTGACAGTCGGTACGAGCAGTACTTC. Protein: CASSSDLDSRYEQYF.